This T cell receptor (beta chain) was recorded in a study of CD8+ T cells in alopecia areata. Germline V lookup: CDR1 SGHDT, CDR2 YYEEEE. V was pared by 3 bases and J by 3 bases, with 8 bases of the junction left unmatched. This CDR3 contains 16 residues. It was cDNA, reverse transcribed from extracted RNA, that served as the sequencing template. Sequencing was performed with immunoSEQ multiplex PCR; in TCRdb, only in-frame clones are kept and a portion is missing. Counted here are almost 250,000 clones, under 80% occurring once; the ten biggest clones make up more than 0.95%. Specimen: CD4+ T cells sorted from blood, collected at week 0. The origin of this receptor is a human donor with alopecia areata. The chain couples TRBV5-6 to TRBJ2-1; TRBD2 agrees at 8 bases. CDR3 region: CASSSGLAAGYNEQFF. CDR3 bases: TGTGCCAGCAGCTCAGGACTAGCCGCGGGCTACAATGAGCAGTTCTTC.